The rows below give T cell receptor beta chains drawn from one sample of a study of blood T cell repertoires in COVID-19. Clones were read by immunoSEQ multiplex PCR, and TCRdb kept only the in-frame ones, dropping some. In the table there are about 55,000 clones, around 83% of which are singletons. Sample: peripheral blood. These receptors all stem from a human donor in a cohort sampled during active or convalescent COVID-19. CDR3s include the opening cysteine and the closing phenylalanine or tryptophan. The D gene is left open where the match is weak. Where a row states a size, it is once, few, many or the class of an expanded clone; other rows omit it.

clone size: NA
D gene: TRBD1
J gene: TRBJ2-5
V gene: TRBV6-5
CDR3 protein: CASTLDRAEETQYF
CDR3 DNA: TGTGCCAGCACCTTGGACAGGGCGGAAGAGACCCAGTACTTC

clone size: NA
D gene: TRBD1
J gene: TRBJ2-1
V gene: TRBV24-1
CDR3 protein: CATGTGAYNEQFF
CDR3 DNA: TGTGCCACCGGGACAGGAGCCTACAATGAGCAGTTCTTC

clone size: NA
D gene: TRBD2
J gene: TRBJ2-1
V gene: TRBV5-1
CDR3 protein: CASSPSGGSYNEQFF
CDR3 DNA: TGCGCCAGCAGCCCGAGCGGGGGATCCTACAATGAGCAGTTCTTC

clone size: NA
D gene: NA
J gene: TRBJ1-5
V gene: TRBV2
CDR3 protein: CASNEGRNQPQHF
CDR3 DNA: TGTGCCAGCAATGAGGGCCGCAATCAGCCCCAGCATTTT

clone size: NA
D gene: NA
J gene: TRBJ1-2
V gene: TRBV5-5
CDR3 protein: CASSFAGNYGYTF
CDR3 DNA: TGTGCCAGCAGCTTCGCGGGGAACTATGGCTACACCTTC

clone size: NA
D gene: NA
J gene: TRBJ1-2
V gene: TRBV6-6
CDR3 protein: CASSYSGRAVSDGYTF
CDR3 DNA: TGTGCCAGCAGTTACTCCGGCAGGGCGGTCAGCGATGGCTACACCTTC

clone size: NA
D gene: TRBD1
J gene: TRBJ2-3
V gene: TRBV4-3
CDR3 protein: CASSPTGVVADTQYF
CDR3 DNA: TGCGCCAGCAGCCCCACAGGGGTTGTCGCAGATACGCAGTATTTT

clone size: NA
D gene: TRBD1
J gene: TRBJ1-1
V gene: TRBV6-5
CDR3 protein: CASRAGTGVYAEAFF
CDR3 DNA: TGTGCCAGCAGGGCCGGGACAGGGGTATACGCTGAAGCTTTCTTT

clone size: NA
D gene: TRBD2
J gene: TRBJ2-5
V gene: TRBV5-1
CDR3 protein: CASSAALTSGGETQYF
CDR3 DNA: TGCGCCAGCAGCGCGGCCCTGACTAGCGGAGGGGAGACCCAGTACTTC

clone size: NA
D gene: TRBD1
J gene: TRBJ1-3
V gene: TRBV7-2
CDR3 protein: CASSLRGVGPGGPGNTIYF
CDR3 DNA: TGTGCCAGCAGCTTAAGAGGGGTCGGGCCAGGGGGACCTGGAAACACCATATATTTT

clone size: NA
D gene: TRBD1
J gene: TRBJ1-1
V gene: TRBV7-9
CDR3 protein: CASSWGQERLGNTEAFF
CDR3 DNA: TGTGCCAGCAGCTGGGGACAGGAAAGACTTGGGAACACTGAAGCTTTCTTT

clone size: NA
D gene: NA
J gene: TRBJ1-5
V gene: TRBV6-1
CDR3 protein: CASSEEMGAQHF
CDR3 DNA: TGTGCCAGCAGTGAAGAGATGGGGGCGCAGCATTTT

clone size: NA
D gene: TRBD1
J gene: TRBJ1-5
V gene: TRBV19
CDR3 protein: CASSFGQGNQPQHF
CDR3 DNA: TGTGCCAGTAGTTTCGGACAGGGCAATCAGCCCCAGCATTTT

clone size: NA
D gene: NA
J gene: TRBJ1-1
V gene: TRBV7-2
CDR3 protein: CASSFEVPEAFF
CDR3 DNA: TGTGCCAGCAGCTTCGAGGTCCCTGAAGCTTTCTTT

clone size: few
D gene: TRBD1
J gene: TRBJ2-1
V gene: TRBV5-5
CDR3 protein: CASSLGRGTSFGHYNEQFF
CDR3 DNA: TGTGCCAGCAGCTTGGGCAGGGGGACCTCTTTTGGACACTACAATGAGCAGTTCTTC

clone size: few
D gene: NA
J gene: TRBJ1-1
V gene: TRBV5-1
CDR3 protein: CASSLGQNGMNTEAFF
CDR3 DNA: TGCGCCAGCAGCTTGGGACAGAATGGTATGAACACTGAAGCTTTCTTT

clone size: NA
D gene: NA
J gene: TRBJ2-7
V gene: TRBV6-6
CDR3 protein: CASSWGGRSDEQYF
CDR3 DNA: TGTGCCAGCAGTTGGGGGGGGCGATCGGACGAGCAGTACTTC

clone size: NA
D gene: TRBD2
J gene: TRBJ2-1
V gene: TRBV5-4
CDR3 protein: CASSLGSGGAYNEQFF
CDR3 DNA: TGTGCCAGCAGCTTGGGGAGCGGGGGGGCCTATAATGAGCAGTTCTTC

clone size: NA
D gene: TRBD1
J gene: TRBJ2-7
V gene: TRBV6-5
CDR3 protein: CASSPYPGQPGEQYF
CDR3 DNA: TGTGCCAGCAGTCCCTATCCGGGACAGCCCGGGGAGCAGTACTTC

clone size: NA
D gene: TRBD1
J gene: TRBJ1-1
V gene: TRBV6-4
CDR3 protein: CASNFRDRGRVNTEAFF
CDR3 DNA: TGTGCCAGCAATTTCCGAGACAGGGGTCGGGTGAACACTGAAGCTTTCTTT

clone size: NA
D gene: NA
J gene: TRBJ2-7
V gene: TRBV7-8
CDR3 protein: CASSSGGGRTSYEQYF
CDR3 DNA: TGTGCCAGCAGCTCGGGTGGGGGCAGGACCTCCTACGAGCAGTACTTC

clone size: few
D gene: TRBD1
J gene: TRBJ1-5
V gene: TRBV5-6
CDR3 protein: CASSHGGGRRSNQPQHF
CDR3 DNA: TGTGCCAGCAGCCATGGAGGGGGCCGCCGAAGCAATCAGCCCCAGCATTTT